The source of this T cell receptor (beta chain) is a study of T cell responses to AZD1222 COVID-19 vaccine. The V and J ends lost 5 bases and 6 bases respectively, with 10 bases between them. The CDR3 spans 12 residues. CDR1 is SGHVT and CDR2 is SQSDAQ in the germline V gene. This table comes from immunoSEQ multiplex PCR, and its TCRdb copy is limited to in-frame clones, with some not included. Of 120,000 or so clones in the sample, just under 95% were seen once. The sample in question was peripheral blood, obtained 28 days after the second AZD1222 dose. The TCR sequence derives from an adult who received the AZD1222 COVID-19 vaccine. The rearrangement joins TRBV7-4 to TRBJ1-2; tentatively, D is TRBD1 (6 bases). CDR3 nucleotide sequence: TGTGCCAGCAGCATCCGACAGGATGGCTACACCTTC. Translation gives CASSIRQDGYTF.